A single TCR beta chain is shown here with its context. This clonotype was seen a few times. Its antigen target is currently unknown. No base quality values were provided; no much bigger clone lies one nucleotide off. The library relied on PCR. TCR sequencing of DNA from cultured CD4+ T cells used the Oncomine TCR Beta short-read assay at the Johns Hopkins FTIC core. The QIAamp micro DNA kit was used to extract genomic DNA from the cultured CD4+ T cells. Oncomine TCR Beta libraries made from cultured CD4+ T cells were pooled using unique dual indexes and sequenced on an Illumina iSeq 100. Regarding the original processing steps: Non-productive sequences were filtered out, and CDR3s that did not start with C, did not end with F or W, or were shorter than 7 amino acids were discarded. The MANAFEST web application was used to identify antigen-specific clonotypes by comparing peptide-stimulated wells against reference wells and other culture wells. Positive clones required FDR below 0.05, an odds ratio above 5, and productive frequency above 0.1% in at least two of three replicate wells. Clonotypes that were significantly expanded in both SARS-CoV-2 spike wells and at least one common cold coronavirus spike condition were defined as cross-reactive. Using R version 3.6.1, CDR3 homology was evaluated through Levenshtein distances (stringdist) along with unrooted phylogenetic trees (ape). TCRdb took the public reads, trimmed them with fastp at Q25, ran MiXCR for clone calling and kept in-frame beta chains. Duplicate CDR3 protein sequences are folded into a single record with the most common DNA and genes. It is TCRdb's table, rather than the study itself, that gives the V and J calls and clone size. A total of about 24,000 distinct CDR3 sequences appear in this sample, around 40% of them only once. The ten largest clones take up over 3.5% of the sample.

Read against the paper, the sample's time point label means: late sampling 161 to 241 days after vaccination in a few convalescent patients. This specimen's treatment or condition label, per the study, means: roughly 10-day PBMC culture with coronavirus spike peptide pools or control peptides (ViraFEST assay). To expand antigen-specific T cells with peptide pools and then pick out the expanded clonotypes through TCR sequencing, the study relied on the ViraFEST assay. The positive SARS-CoV-2 PCR tests of the convalescent patients were dated from March to December 2020, before the Alpha, Beta and Delta variants emerged in the United States. Each well held 1.5 million to 2.5 million PBMCs cultured with roughly 10 ug/ml peptide pools in IMDM containing around 5.5% human AB serum and around 9 IU/ml IL-2. On days 3 and 7, half of the culture medium was replaced with fresh IL-2-containing medium. Once the cells had been in culture for about 10 days, the EasySep CD4+ T cell isolation kit was used to isolate CD4+ T cells by negative selection. Ficoll-Paque Plus gradient centrifugation was used to isolate PBMCs from whole blood, and the isolated PBMCs were then either used fresh or cryopreserved at -140C. Each culture condition was generally run in triplicate wells.

The sample originates from a study of vaccination and CD4 T cells after COVID-19 (dated by TCRdb to 2022 to 2024). Looking at the study overall: Convalescent patients had a positive SARS-CoV-2 result on nasal swab PCR, and of these patients, 8 or 9 had mild disease and one had severe disease. The convalescent cohort comprised six males and four females, including two Hispanic individuals, seven Caucasians, two Asians and one multiracial person. Participants got two doses of the Pfizer-BioNTech BNT162b2 vaccine (n=8) or two doses of the Moderna mRNA-1273 vaccine (n=2). Post-COVID blood samples were collected from convalescent patients a median of about 92 days after diagnosis, with a range of roughly 30 to 161 days. Post-vaccine blood samples were collected a median of about 66 days after the second vaccine dose, ranging from about 12 to 241 days. For a few convalescent patients, samples were collected at an early post-vaccination timepoint (day 14) as well as at a late post-vaccination timepoint (days 161 to 241). For stimulating the cultures, overlapping spike peptide pools were used, derived from SARS-CoV-2 as well as from the common cold coronaviruses HCoV-NL63, HCoV-OC43 and HCoV-229E. Control cultures received a CEFX viral epitope pool as the positive control, an HIV-1 Nef peptide pool as the negative control, or no peptide. In more than eight COVID-19 convalescent patients and a few infection-naive healthy vaccine recipients, researchers compared the spike-specific CD4+ TCR repertoire from before mRNA vaccination with the repertoire from after. Overall results and qualifications from the work: Of the vaccine-specific clones in convalescent patients, 304 of 307, or nearly all, reacted only to SARS-CoV-2 spike and did not cross-react with common cold coronaviruses. In convalescent patients, a median approximately 83% of post-vaccine SARS-CoV-2-reactive clones were detected only after vaccination, and vaccine-specific priming was suggested by this finding. Relatively few convalescent patients were included in the study, and early timepoints after natural infection were not analyzed. The median number of SARS-CoV-2-reactive clonotypes rose from roughly 20 after infection to 38 after vaccination, but the change was not significant.

V gives up 3 bases and J gives up 2 bases, and the segment between their germline ends measures 8 bases. Based on the germline V gene (reference sequence), the CDR1 and CDR2 sequences are DFQATT and SNEGSKA. From the cysteine through the phenylalanine, the CDR3 covers 12 amino acids. CDR3 DNA is the only sequence kept; it has 36 bases, read in frame from the first base. The chain was built from TRBV20-1 and TRBJ2-7; the D gene is perhaps TRBD2, from 6 matching bases. The receptor's source is a human donor who had recovered from COVID-19. The starting material was CD4+ T cells from blood, cultured in vitro, obtained about 7 months after SARS-CoV-2 vaccination. CDR3 protein: CSARRGTYEQYF. The DNA sequence is as follows: TGCAGTGCTAGGCGCGGGACCTACGAGCAGTACTTC.